This TCR beta chain was profiled in a study of T cell responses to AZD1222 COVID-19 vaccine. Overall study findings and caveats: Reports say nearly half of spike-specific TCRs go after unmutated variant regions. Spike as a whole was targeted by vaccine-associated CD4 TCRs, dominant at 160-218 and 743-854. The donors showed a predominance of white British ancestry and of females, with possible underestimation of clonal diversity. All repertoire sampling was performed exclusively after the peak T cell response.

The method was immunoSEQ multiplex PCR; TCRdb's version includes in-frame clones alone and lacks a portion of them. The profile shows around 200,000 clones, 88% of them singletons. Turning to this clone: Its antigen is unknown.

V shed 4 bases and J shed 8 bases, with 4 bases lying between them. The CDR3 sequence is 10 residues long. The germline CDR1 and CDR2 sequences are MDHEN and SYDVKM. The sample was peripheral blood, taken on day 0 of AZD1222 vaccination. The gene calls are TRBV28 and TRBJ2-3, with no clear D. This clonotype was obtained from an adult in good health. CDR3 amino acids: CASSSGTQYF. CDR3 DNA sequence: TGTGCCAGCAGTTCGGGTACGCAGTATTTT.